A selection of T cell receptor beta chains follows, all from one sample in a study of blood T cell repertoires in COVID-19. Assay: immunoSEQ multiplex PCR; the TCRdb copy retains only in-frame clones and omits some. The sample lists about 130,000 clones; over 75% were seen once. Material: peripheral blood. The receptor set was obtained from a man between 60 and 75 years old with acute or convalescent COVID-19. Each CDR3 is given with its conserved first and last residue. The D gene is left open where the match is weak. The size field is filled for only some rows; it gives once, few, many or a size class.

TRBV19	.	TRBJ1-5	TRBD1	TGTGCCAGTAGTGCTGATGGGACAGTTTGGAGCAATCAGCCCCAGCATTTT	CASSADGTVWSNQPQHF
TRBV5-1	once	TRBJ2-1	.	TGCGCCAGCAGCTTTCTAGGGGGTGCCTACAATGAGCAGTTCTTC	CASSFLGGAYNEQFF
TRBV30	.	TRBJ1-6	TRBD1	TGTGCCTGGAGTGCCGGACAGGTTCTCCTTGGGGATTCACCCCTCCACTTT	CAWSAGQVLLGDSPLHF
TRBV7-9	.	TRBJ2-3	TRBD2	TGTGCCAGCAGCTTAGCGGGAGGGCCCGTGGATACGCAGTATTTT	CASSLAGGPVDTQYF
TRBV9	.	TRBJ2-1	TRBD2	TGTGCCAGCAGCGCGGGGACTAGCGGGAGTAATGAGCAGTTCTTC	CASSAGTSGSNEQFF
TRBV6-5	.	TRBJ1-2	.	TGTGCCAGCAGTTACCAGGGAGGGGGAGACTATGGCTACACCTTC	CASSYQGGGDYGYTF
TRBV2	once	TRBJ1-3	TRBD1	TGTGCCAGCAGCCAAGGGGGACAGGGTATCTCTGGAAACACCATATATTTT	CASSQGGQGISGNTIYF
TRBV24-1	.	TRBJ2-1	.	TGTGCCACCAGTGAACCCCCGGGCGGGGGCGCCGGCAATGAGCAGTTCTTC	CATSEPPGGGAGNEQFF
TRBV9	.	TRBJ2-2	.	TGTGCCAGCAGCGCGGGATCCGGCGGGTACACCGGGGAGCTGTTTTTT	CASSAGSGGYTGELFF
TRBV9	few	TRBJ2-1	TRBD2	TGTGCCAGCAGCGTAGCGGCGGGGGGCCATGAGCAGTTCTTC	CASSVAAGGHEQFF
TRBV24-1	.	TRBJ2-3	.	TGTGCCACCAGTGATCCGGCAGGCCCTGAAGCGCAGTATTTT	CATSDPAGPEAQYF
TRBV30	.	TRBJ1-1	TRBD1	TGTGCCTGGAGCCCGGGACAGATGAACACTGAAGCTTTCTTT	CAWSPGQMNTEAFF
TRBV4-2	.	TRBJ2-4	TRBD1	TGTGCCAGCAGCCAGGCCGGGACAGAGAACATTCAGTACTTC	CASSQAGTENIQYF
TRBV10-3	few	TRBJ2-5	.	TGTGCCATCAGTGAGTCGCGTACTAGTGAAGAGACCCAGTACTTC	CAISESRTSEETQYF
TRBV5-1	few	TRBJ2-7	.	TGCGCCAGCAGCTCCTCACTAGGCTACGAGCAGTACTTC	CASSSSLGYEQYF
TRBV11-3	.	TRBJ1-2	TRBD1	TGTGCCAATCTCAAAGGGTCCCCCGACAGGGACGACTATGGCTACACCTTC	CANLKGSPDRDDYGYTF
TRBV7-6	once	TRBJ2-7	TRBD2	TGTGCCAGCAGCAAAGAAGAACTAGCGGCATCCTACGAGCAGTACTTC	CASSKEELAASYEQYF
TRBV29-1	.	TRBJ2-5	.	TGCAGCGTTGACCCAGGCCAAGAGACCCAGTACTTC	CSVDPGQETQYF
TRBV27	.	TRBJ1-2	.	TGTGCCAGCAGTTTATCGAGGTACTATGGCTACACCTTC	CASSLSRYYGYTF
TRBV3-1/TRBV3-2	.	TRBJ2-7	.	TGTGCCAGCAGTCCTCGGGACTTATCCTACGAGCAGTACTTC	CASSPRDLSYEQYF
TRBV6-2/TRBV6-3	.	TRBJ2-7	.	TGTGCCAGCAGTTACGGGTTGGGCTACCGATACGAGCAGTACTTC	CASSYGLGYRYEQYF
TRBV10-3	once	TRBJ1-5	.	TGTGCCATCAGTGAGGGAAGGGAGCAGCCCCAGCATTTT	CAISEGREQPQHF
TRBV23-1	.	TRBJ1-6	.	TGCGCCAGCAGTCAATCGGCGGGGGAGGTGGATTCACCCCTCCACTTT	CASSQSAGEVDSPLHF
TRBV30	.	TRBJ2-2	TRBD2	TGTGCCTGGGGTCGTGGGGGGGACACCGGGGAGCTGTTTTTT	CAWGRGGDTGELFF
TRBV11-2	.	TRBJ2-7	.	TGTGCCAGCAGCTTACAGGGCTACGAGCAGTACTTC	CASSLQGYEQYF
TRBV18	few	TRBJ1-4	TRBD1	TGTGCCAGCTCACGAATTCAGGGGGCTTTTAATGAAAAACTGTTTTTT	CASSRIQGAFNEKLFF
TRBV10-3	.	TRBJ1-2	TRBD1	TGTGCCATCAGTGGGGCCCGGGGACAGGTTAACTATGGCTACACCTTC	CAISGARGQVNYGYTF
TRBV7-3	.	TRBJ2-3	TRBD2	TGTGCCAGCAGCTTATATTGGGGAGGGACAGATACGCAGTATTTT	CASSLYWGGTDTQYF
TRBV14	.	TRBJ2-7	.	TGTGCCAGCAGTGAGAGGGAGGCCATCGAGCAGTACTTC	CASSEREAIEQYF
TRBV28	once	TRBJ1-2	.	TGTGCCAGCAGTTTTTCAAACTATGGCTACACCTTC	CASSFSNYGYTF
TRBV6-2/TRBV6-3	.	TRBJ1-1	.	TGTGCCAGCAGTTACTCGGGAGGGGATGCTTTCTTT	CASSYSGGDAFF
TRBV19	.	TRBJ1-1	TRBD1	TGTGCCAGTAGGGAAAAGGACAGGCTCACTGAAGCTTTCTTT	CASREKDRLTEAFF
TRBV19	.	TRBJ2-1	TRBD2	TGTGCCAGTACCGTGACTAGCGGGATCGTCAATGAGCAGTTCTTC	CASTVTSGIVNEQFF
TRBV9	.	TRBJ2-1	.	TGTGCCAGCAGCGTAGGAGAGGTTCTCTCCAATGAGCAGTTCTTC	CASSVGEVLSNEQFF
TRBV29-1	.	TRBJ2-7	.	TGCAGCGTTGCTTCCGGGTACGAGCAGTACTTC	CSVASGYEQYF